Detailed here is one T cell receptor beta chain. Some clones are missing from TCRdb's copy, which holds only in-frame ones; the method was immunoSEQ multiplex PCR. The table lists some 120,000 clones, 85% to 90% of them singletons. The data belong to a study of blood T cell repertoires in COVID-19. Overall study context: Samples came from the United States, Italy and Spain, spanning acute and convalescent COVID-19.

Between the trimmed V and J ends, which lost 6 bases and 6 bases, there was a span of 15 bases. The germline CDR1 and CDR2 sequences are MNHNS and SASEGT. CDR3 length equals 14 residues. The specimen sequenced was peripheral blood. This TCR was recovered from a woman of 80 years or more with COVID-19, enrolled during active disease. The chain combines TRBV6-1 with TRBJ2-1, with D perhaps matching TRBD1 (7 bases). In DNA form, the CDR3 reads TGTGCCAGCAGCCCCCAGGGGGGAGGCAATGAGCAGTTCTTC. It is translated as CASSPQGGGNEQFF.